The TCR beta chain under discussion was sequenced for a study of shared clonotypes between healthy human individuals (TCRdb year 2020). Concerning the study at large: The cohort included a few men and two women between 18 and 49 years of age. Different laboratories and diverse techniques were used to prepare libraries and sequence TCR repertoires, to increase sequencing depth and limit assay-specific biases. For each donor, three plates each were used for CD4 naive and CD4 memory, two plates were used for CD8 naive, and one plate was used for CD8 memory. Leukapheresis yielded between about 0.94 and 10 billion PBMCs per donor. To estimate repertoire size and how much clonotype sharing occurs between individuals, the study deeply sequenced the blood TCR repertoires of roughly 5 healthy adults. Overall study outcomes, separate from this receptor: Sampling was restricted to blood, and TCR repertoires in tissues likely differ from the TCR repertoires found in blood. Because the study included a small number of donors, the genetic and exposure-history diversity represented was limited. Based on pairwise subsampling, the degree of clonotype sharing among donors was expected to be affected by sequencing depth. Higher generation probabilities were observed for clonotypes shared by all four sorted-subset donors than for non-shared clonotypes. Across a few donors, about 5.2% of naive CD4, 3% to 3.5% of naive CD8, 2.3% of memory CD4, and under 0.45% of memory CD8 clonotypes were shared. Naive subsets generally had larger estimated clonotype richness than memory subsets did. Incomplete sequencing was indicated by rarefaction of sorted-subset datasets, despite the large sequencing depth.

The donors were healthy, HIV-negative adults with no recently reported acute infections or vaccinations. Only Caucasian adults living in Nashville, Tennessee, USA were represented among the donors. CD4+ T cells were enriched through magnetic negative selection, after which naive cells were positively selected on CD45RA and the remaining negative fraction served as the memory subset. Blood was collected by leukapheresis, and PBMCs were isolated by Ficoll-Histopaque density gradient centrifugation and then cryopreserved in liquid nitrogen vapor phase. Purity and quantity of every magnetically sorted T cell population were checked by analytical flow cytometry. Each sorted fraction had its genomic DNA isolated and then quantified by UV absorbance on a Nanodrop 2000c. Points on this clone: There is no known antigen for this receptor. Nothing much larger sits one base from this clone, and base qualities are not available.

Using the deep immunoSEQ assay, multiplex PCR amplified TCR CDR3 regions from genomic DNA. Extracted genomic DNA from each cell subset was spread evenly across all wells of several immunoSEQ 96-well plates, with each plate serving as a replicate. For sorted subsets, around 0.2 ug of genomic DNA, equivalent to roughly 30,000 T cell genomes, went into each replicate PCR. Purified libraries were quantified with a Qubit 3.0 fluorometer, sized on a Bioanalyzer 2100, and re-quantified with the KAPA Library Quantification kit. A separate single-read 150-cycle Illumina NextSeq 550 flow cell was used to sequence each immunoSEQ 96-well plate. Turning to the authors' computational methods: The immunoSEQ output contained only junctional sequences without quality scores, so filtering could not match that applied to full-length reads. Sequences were annotated with PyIR, a Python wrapper for IgBLAST v1.9, using IMGT germline references to assign V/J genes and CDR3. Reads with weak V/J assignments (E-value above 1e-6), missing CDR3, stop codons, out-of-frame junctions, or ambiguous translated residues were removed. V3J clonotypes were defined as sequences sharing the same inferred V gene, J gene, and CDR3 amino acid sequence. To compute the percentage overlap between repertoires, the number of shared unique clonotypes was divided by the size of the smaller repertoire. Richness of each repertoire was evaluated using RTK rarefaction, the Chao1 estimator, and Recon v2.1 estimates of unobserved clonotypes. For all TCRbeta clonotypes obtained by the gDNA method from a few donors, generation probabilities were computed with OLGA. TCRdb's version of the immuneACCESS table is confined to in-frame rearrangements and falls short of the full clone set. An unresolved V gene accounts for under half of the shortfall where checked; the remainder is of unknown origin. The V and J calls and clone size were taken over from that table, and D and trimming were inferred from the DNA. For this sample there are 1,400,000 or so clones; about 98.5% appear just once. The ten largest clonotypes hold under 0.45% of the sample.

V is cut by 5 bases and J by 1 base, and the space between the germline ends is 14 bases. The CDR3 goes from the cysteine to the phenylalanine over 16 residues. The CDR3 DNA has 48 bases and is translated from base 1. Based on the germline V gene (reference sequence), the CDR1 and CDR2 sequences are SEHNR and FQNEAQ. The V and J segments used are TRBV7-9 and TRBJ2-2; a weak D assignment points to TRBD2 (6 bases agree). This TCR came from a man under 40 in good health. The sequenced material came from naive CD4+ T cells sorted from blood. The cell subset or site label, read with the paper, signifies: CD45RA+ positively selected. The DNA sequence reads TGTGCCAGCAGCCAGGAGGGTAGAGAGAACACCGGGGAGCTGTTTTTT. Translation gives CASSQEGRENTGELFF.